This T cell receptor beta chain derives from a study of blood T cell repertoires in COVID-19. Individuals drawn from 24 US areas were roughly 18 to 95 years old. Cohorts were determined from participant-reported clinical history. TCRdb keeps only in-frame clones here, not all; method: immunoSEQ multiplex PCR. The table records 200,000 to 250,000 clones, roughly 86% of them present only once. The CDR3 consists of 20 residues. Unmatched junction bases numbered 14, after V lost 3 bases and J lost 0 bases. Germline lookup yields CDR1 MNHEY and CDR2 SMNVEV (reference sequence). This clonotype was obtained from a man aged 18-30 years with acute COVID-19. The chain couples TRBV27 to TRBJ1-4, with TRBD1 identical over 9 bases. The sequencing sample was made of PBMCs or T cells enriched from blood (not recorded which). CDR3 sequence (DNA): TGTGCCAGCAGTTTTCGGGGATTCGACAGGGGGGGAGCAACTAATGAAAAACTGTTTTTT. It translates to CASSFRGFDRGGATNEKLFF.